This T cell receptor (beta chain) was recorded in a study of CD8+CD57+ T cells in acquired aplastic anemia. As for the study in general: Sorting CD4+ and CD8+ cells gave DNA averaging approximately 2.9 ug.

Notes on this clonotype: The antigen remains undetermined. Germline is not matched at one junction end, which may reflect a read error.

Patients who underwent sequencing had shown CD8+CD57+ cell expansion by flow cytometry. Every one of the patients had aplastic anemia (severe, acquired). Germline lookup yields CDR1 DFQATT and CDR2 SNEGSKA (reference sequence). This CDR3 region has 16 residues. Study outcomes and limitations: CD8+ Simpson's diversity in patients was not significantly different from that in controls. Comparison of patients with controls identified around 30 shared CD8+ CDR3 sequences.

Investigators profiled TCR beta VDJ and CDR3 from genomic DNA template. TCRdb re-called the reads with MiXCR, one entry per CDR3 protein. Of about 58,000 distinct CDR3 sequences listed, approximately 52% are singletons. This rearrangement joins TRBV20-1 to TRBJ2-5, with 12 bases aligning to TRBD1. The sample was sorted CD4+, CD8+, or CD8+CD57+ T cells (not recorded which) from PBMCs. The TCR comes from a human donor with aplastic anemia. CDR3 coding DNA: TGCAGTGCTAGTAAACCGGGACAGGGGGCAGAAGAGGCCCAGTACTTC. Amino acids: CSASKPGQGAEEAQYF.